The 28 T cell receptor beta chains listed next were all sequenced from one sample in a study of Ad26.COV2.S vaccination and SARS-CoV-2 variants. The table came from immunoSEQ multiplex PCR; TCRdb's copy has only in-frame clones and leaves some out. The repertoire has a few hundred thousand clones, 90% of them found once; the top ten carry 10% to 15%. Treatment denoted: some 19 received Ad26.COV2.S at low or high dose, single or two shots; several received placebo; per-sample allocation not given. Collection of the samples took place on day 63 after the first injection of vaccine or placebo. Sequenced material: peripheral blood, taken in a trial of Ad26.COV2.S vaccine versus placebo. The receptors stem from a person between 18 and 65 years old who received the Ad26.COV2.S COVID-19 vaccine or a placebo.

CDR3 protein: CAISAGTASNQPQHF. In nucleotides, the CDR3 is TGTGCCATCAGTGCCGGGACAGCTAGCAATCAGCCCCAGCATTTT. V gene TRBV10-3 combines with J gene TRBJ1-5, with 7 bases that match TRBD1. The trim removed 4 bases at V and 0 bases at J, leaving 3 bases unmatched. The CDR3 spans 15 residues. Germline CDR1 and CDR2: ENHRY and SYGVKD.

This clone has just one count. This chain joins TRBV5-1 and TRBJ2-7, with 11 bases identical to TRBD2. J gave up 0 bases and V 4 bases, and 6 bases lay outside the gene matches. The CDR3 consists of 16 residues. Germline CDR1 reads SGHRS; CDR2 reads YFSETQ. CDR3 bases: TGCGCCAGCAGCCGATCGGGGACTAGCGGCTCCTACGAGCAGTACTTC. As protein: CASSRSGTSGSYEQYF.

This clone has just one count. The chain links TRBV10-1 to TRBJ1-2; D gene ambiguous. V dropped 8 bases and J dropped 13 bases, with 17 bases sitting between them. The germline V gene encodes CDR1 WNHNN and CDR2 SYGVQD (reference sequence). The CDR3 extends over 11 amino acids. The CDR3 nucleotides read TGCGCCAGCTTCGTAATTTTCCGTAGCACCTTC. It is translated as CASFVIFRSTF.

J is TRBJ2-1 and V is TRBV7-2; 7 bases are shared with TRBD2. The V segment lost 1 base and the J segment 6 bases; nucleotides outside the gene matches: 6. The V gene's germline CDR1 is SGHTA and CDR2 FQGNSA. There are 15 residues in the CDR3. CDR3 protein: CASSLVGGMGNEQFF. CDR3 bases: TGTGCCAGCAGCTTAGTGGGAGGGATGGGCAATGAGCAGTTCTTC.

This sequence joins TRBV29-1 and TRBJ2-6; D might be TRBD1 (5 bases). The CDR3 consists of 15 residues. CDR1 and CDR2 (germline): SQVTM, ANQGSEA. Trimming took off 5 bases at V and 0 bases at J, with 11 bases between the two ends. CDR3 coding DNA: TGCAGCGTTTGGGGCCACGACTCTGGGGCCAACGTCCTGACTTTC. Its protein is CSVWGHDSGANVLTF. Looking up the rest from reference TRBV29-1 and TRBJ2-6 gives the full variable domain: SAVISQKPSRDICQRGTSLTIQCQVDSQVTMMFWYRQQPGQSLTLIATANQGSEATYESGFVIDKFPISRPNLTFSTLTVSNMSPEDSSIYLCSVWGHDSGANVLTFGAGSRLTVL.

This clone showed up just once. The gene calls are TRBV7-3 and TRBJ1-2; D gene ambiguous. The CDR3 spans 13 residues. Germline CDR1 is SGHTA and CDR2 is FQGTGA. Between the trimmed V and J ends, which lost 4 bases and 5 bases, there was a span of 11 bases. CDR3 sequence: CASSSQMAYGYTF. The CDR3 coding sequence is TGTGCCAGCAGCTCCCAGATGGCATATGGCTACACCTTC.

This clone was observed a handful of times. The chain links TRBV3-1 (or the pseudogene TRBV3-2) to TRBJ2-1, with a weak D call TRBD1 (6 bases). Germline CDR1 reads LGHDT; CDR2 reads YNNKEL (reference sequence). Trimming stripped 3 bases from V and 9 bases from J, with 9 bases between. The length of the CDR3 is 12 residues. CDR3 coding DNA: TGTGCCAGCAGCCAGTGGGGGCGTGAGCAGTTCTTC. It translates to CASSQWGREQFF.

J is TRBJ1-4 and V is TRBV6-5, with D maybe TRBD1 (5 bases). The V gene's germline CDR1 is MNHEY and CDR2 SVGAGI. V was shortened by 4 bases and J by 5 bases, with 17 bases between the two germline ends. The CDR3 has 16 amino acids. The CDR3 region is CASSSLGGGGNEKLFF. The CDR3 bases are TGTGCCAGCAGTTCCCTCGGGGGAGGAGGAAATGAAAAACTGTTTTTT.

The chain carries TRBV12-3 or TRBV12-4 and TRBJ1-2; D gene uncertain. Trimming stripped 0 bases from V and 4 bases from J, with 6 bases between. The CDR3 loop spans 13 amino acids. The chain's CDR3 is CASSLADLYGYTF. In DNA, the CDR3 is TGTGCCAGCAGTTTAGCGGACCTCTATGGCTACACCTTC.

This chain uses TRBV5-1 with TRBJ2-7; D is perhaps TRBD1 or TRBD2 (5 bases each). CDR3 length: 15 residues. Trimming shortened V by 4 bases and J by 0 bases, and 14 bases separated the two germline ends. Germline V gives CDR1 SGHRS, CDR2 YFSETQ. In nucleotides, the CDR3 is TGCGCCAGCAGCCCGGACGGGACGAGCTCCTACGAGCAGTACTTC. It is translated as CASSPDGTSSYEQYF. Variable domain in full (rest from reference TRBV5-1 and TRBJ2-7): KAGVTQTPRYLIKTRGQQVTLSCSPISGHRSVSWYQQTPGQGLQFLFEYFSETQRNKGNFPGRFSGRQFSNSRSEMNVSTLELGDSALYLCASSPDGTSSYEQYFGPGTRLTVT.

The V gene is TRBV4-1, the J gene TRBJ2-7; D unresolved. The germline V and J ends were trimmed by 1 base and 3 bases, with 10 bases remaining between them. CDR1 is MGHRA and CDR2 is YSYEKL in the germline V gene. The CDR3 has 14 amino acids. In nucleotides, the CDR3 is TGCGCCAGCAGCCAAGTGGCGGATCTCTACGAGCAGTACTTC. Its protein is CASSQVADLYEQYF.

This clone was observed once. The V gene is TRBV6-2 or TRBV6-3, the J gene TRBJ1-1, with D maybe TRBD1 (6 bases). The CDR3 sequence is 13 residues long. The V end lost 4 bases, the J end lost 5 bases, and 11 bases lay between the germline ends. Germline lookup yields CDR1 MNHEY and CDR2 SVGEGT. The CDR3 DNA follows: TGTGCCAGCAGTTTCTACAGGGATACTGAAGCTTTCTTT. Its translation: CASSFYRDTEAFF.

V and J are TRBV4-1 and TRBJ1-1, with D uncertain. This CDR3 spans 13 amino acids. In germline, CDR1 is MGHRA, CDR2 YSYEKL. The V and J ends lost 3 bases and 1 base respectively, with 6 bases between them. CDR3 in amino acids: CASSQGRNTEAFF. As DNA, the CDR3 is TGCGCCAGCAGCCAGGGTAGGAACACTGAAGCTTTCTTT.

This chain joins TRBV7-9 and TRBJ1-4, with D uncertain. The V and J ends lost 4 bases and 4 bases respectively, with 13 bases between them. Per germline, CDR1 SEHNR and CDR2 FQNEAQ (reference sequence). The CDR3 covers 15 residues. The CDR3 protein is CASSWIGDVNEKLFF. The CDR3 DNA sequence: TGTGCCAGCAGCTGGATTGGGGATGTTAATGAAAAACTGTTTTTT.

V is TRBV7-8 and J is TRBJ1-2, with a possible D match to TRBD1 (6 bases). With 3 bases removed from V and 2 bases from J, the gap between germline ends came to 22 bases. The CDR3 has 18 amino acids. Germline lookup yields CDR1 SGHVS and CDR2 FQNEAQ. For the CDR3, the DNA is TGTGCCAGCAGCTTTAATAGGGTTTGGGAGGGGGAGAACTATGGCTACACCTTC. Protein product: CASSFNRVWEGENYGYTF.

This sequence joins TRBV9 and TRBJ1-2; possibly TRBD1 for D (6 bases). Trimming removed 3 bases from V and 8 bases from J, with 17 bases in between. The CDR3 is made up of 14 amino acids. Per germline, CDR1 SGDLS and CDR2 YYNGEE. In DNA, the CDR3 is TGTGCCAGCAGCGGGGGTGGGGGCCCCCAGGGCTACACCTTC. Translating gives CASSGGGGPQGYTF.

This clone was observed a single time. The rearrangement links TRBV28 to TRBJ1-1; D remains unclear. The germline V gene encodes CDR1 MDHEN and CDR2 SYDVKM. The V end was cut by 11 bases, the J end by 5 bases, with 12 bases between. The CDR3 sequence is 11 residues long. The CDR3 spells CACQTGTEAFF. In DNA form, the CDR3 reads TGTGCCTGTCAGACGGGAACTGAAGCTTTCTTT.

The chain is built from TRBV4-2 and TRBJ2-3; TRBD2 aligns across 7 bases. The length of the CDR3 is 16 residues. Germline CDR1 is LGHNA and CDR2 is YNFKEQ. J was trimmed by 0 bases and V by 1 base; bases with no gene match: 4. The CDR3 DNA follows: TGTGCCAGCAGCCAAGTATTTAGCGGGAGCACAGATACGCAGTATTTT. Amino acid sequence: CASSQVFSGSTDTQYF.

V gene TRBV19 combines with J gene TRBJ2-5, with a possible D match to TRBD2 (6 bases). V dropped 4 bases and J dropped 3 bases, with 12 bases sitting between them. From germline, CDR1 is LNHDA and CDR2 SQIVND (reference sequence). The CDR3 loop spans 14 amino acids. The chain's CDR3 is CASSSLAKKETQYF. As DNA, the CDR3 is TGTGCCAGTAGTAGTCTAGCGAAGAAAGAGACCCAGTACTTC.

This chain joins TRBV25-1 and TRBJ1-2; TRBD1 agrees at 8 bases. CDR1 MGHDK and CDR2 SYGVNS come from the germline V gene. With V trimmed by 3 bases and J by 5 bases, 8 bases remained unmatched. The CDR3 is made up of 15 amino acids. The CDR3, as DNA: TGTGCCAGCAGTGACCTTGGACAGGGCCTATATGGCTACACCTTC. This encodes CASSDLGQGLYGYTF.

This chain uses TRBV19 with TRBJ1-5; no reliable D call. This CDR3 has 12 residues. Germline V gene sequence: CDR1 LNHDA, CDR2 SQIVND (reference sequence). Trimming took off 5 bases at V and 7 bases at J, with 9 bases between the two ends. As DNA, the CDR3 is TGTGCCAGTAGTCCTCAGTACCAGCCCCAGCATTTT. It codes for CASSPQYQPQHF.

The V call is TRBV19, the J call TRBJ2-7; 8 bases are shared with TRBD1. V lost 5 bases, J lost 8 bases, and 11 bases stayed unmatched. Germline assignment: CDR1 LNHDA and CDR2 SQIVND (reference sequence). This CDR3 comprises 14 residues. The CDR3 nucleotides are TGTGCCAGTAGTCCGACAGGGGACTCGGCCAAGCAGTACTTC. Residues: CASSPTGDSAKQYF.

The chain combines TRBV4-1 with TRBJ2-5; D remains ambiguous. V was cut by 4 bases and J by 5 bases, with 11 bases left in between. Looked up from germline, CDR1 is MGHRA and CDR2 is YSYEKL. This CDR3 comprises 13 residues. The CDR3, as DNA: TGCGCCAGCAGCCCAAGGGTTGGGGAGACCCAGTACTTC. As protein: CASSPRVGETQYF.

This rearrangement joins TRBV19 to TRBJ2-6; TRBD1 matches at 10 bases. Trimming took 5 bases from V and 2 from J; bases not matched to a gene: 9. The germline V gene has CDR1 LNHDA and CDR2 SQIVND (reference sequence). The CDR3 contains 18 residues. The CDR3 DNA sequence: TGTGCCAGTAGTCTTCTACGAGGACAGGGGGCTGGGGCCAACGTCCTGACTTTC. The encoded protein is CASSLLRGQGAGANVLTF.

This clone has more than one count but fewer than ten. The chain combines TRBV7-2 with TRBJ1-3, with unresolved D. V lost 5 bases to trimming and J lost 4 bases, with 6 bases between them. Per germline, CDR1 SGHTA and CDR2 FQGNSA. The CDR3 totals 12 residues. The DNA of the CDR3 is TGTGCCAGCAGCCCCAGGGGAAACACCATATATTTT. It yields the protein CASSPRGNTIYF.

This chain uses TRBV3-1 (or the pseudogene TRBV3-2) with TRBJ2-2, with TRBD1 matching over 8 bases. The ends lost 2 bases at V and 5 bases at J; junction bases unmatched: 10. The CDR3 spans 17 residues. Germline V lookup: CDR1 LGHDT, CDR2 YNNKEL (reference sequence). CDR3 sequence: CASSQFLRTGNTGELFF. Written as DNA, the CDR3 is TGTGCCAGCAGCCAATTTCTGAGGACAGGGAATACCGGGGAGCTGTTTTTT.

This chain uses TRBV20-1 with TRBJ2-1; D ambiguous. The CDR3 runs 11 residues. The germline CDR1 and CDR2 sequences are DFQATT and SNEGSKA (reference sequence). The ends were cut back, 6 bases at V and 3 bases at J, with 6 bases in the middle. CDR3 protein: CSATYYNEQFF. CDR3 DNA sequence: TGCAGTGCCACGTACTACAATGAGCAGTTCTTC.

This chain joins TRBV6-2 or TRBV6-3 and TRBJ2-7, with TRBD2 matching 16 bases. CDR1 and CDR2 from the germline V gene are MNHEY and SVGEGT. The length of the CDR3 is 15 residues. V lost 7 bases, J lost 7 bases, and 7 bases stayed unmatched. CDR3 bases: TGTGCCAGCACCCCACCGGGACTAGCGGGAGGGGAGCAGTACTTC. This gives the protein CASTPPGLAGGEQYF.